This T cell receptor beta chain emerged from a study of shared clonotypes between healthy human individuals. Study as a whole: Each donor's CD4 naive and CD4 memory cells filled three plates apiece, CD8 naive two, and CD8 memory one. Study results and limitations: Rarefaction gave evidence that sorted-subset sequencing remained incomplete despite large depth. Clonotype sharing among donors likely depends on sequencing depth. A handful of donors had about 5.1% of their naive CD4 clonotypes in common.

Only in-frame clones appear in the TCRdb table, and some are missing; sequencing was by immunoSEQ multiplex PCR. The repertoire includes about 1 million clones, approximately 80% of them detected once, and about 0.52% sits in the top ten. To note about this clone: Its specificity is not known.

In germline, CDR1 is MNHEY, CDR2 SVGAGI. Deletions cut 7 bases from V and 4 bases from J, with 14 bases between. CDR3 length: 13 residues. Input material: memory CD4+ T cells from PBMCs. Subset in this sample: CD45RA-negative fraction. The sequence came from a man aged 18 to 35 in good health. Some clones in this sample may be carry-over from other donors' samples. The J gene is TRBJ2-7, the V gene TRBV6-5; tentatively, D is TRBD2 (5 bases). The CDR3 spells CASTSPGGYEQYF. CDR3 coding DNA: TGTGCCAGCACTTCCCCGGGCGGGTACGAGCAGTACTTC.